The subject of this entry is one T cell receptor beta chain. CDR3 size: 17 residues. The germline V gene encodes CDR1 LNHNV and CDR2 YYDKDF (reference sequence). The trim removed 4 bases at V and 2 bases at J, leaving 13 bases unmatched. This sample was taken from a study of cytomegalovirus exposure and HLA in healthy donors. The PCR had 60 Vbeta and 13 Jbeta primers. Clones were read by immunoSEQ multiplex PCR, and TCRdb kept only the in-frame ones, dropping some. The sample includes 200,000 to 250,000 clones, roughly 84% of them seen just once. This TCR came from a boy between 2 and 10 years old in good health and CMV-seronegative. The sequenced sample was PBMCs. The chain has TRBV15 and TRBJ2-5, with 7 positions matching TRBD1. The DNA of the CDR3 is TGTGCCACCAGCACTTATACCGGGACAGCGAAGCAAGAGACCCAGTACTTC. It is translated as CATSTYTGTAKQETQYF.